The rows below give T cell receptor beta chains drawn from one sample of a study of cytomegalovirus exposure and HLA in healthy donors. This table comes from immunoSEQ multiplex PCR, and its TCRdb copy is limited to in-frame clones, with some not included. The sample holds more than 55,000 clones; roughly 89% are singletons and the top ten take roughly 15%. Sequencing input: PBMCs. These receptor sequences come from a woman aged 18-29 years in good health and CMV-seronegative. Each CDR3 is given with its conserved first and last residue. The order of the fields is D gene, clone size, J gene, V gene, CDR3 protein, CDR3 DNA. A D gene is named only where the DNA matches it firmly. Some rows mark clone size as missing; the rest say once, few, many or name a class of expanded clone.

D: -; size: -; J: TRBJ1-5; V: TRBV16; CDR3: CASSRDNLRYQPQHF; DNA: TGTGCCAGCAGCCGGGACAACCTTCGATATCAGCCCCAGCATTTT
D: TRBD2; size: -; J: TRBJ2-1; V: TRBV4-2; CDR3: CASSQGSRLAGIRQYEQFF; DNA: TGTGCCAGCAGCCAAGGGTCCCGACTAGCGGGAATAAGGCAGTATGAGCAGTTCTTC
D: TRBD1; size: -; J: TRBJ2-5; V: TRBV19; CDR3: CASSSRTGGIETQYF; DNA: TGTGCCAGTAGTTCCCGGACAGGGGGGATAGAGACCCAGTACTTC
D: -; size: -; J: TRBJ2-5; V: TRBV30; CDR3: CAWSVVSRETQYF; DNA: TGTGCCTGGAGTGTAGTGTCCCGGGAGACCCAGTACTTC
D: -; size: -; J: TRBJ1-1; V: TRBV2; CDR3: CASSEWHRNTEAFF; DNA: TGTGCCAGCAGTGAATGGCACAGGAACACTGAAGCTTTCTTT
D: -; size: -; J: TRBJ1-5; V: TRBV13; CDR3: CASSLGQGGKPQHF; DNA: TGTGCCAGCAGCTTAGGACAGGGTGGGAAGCCCCAGCATTTT
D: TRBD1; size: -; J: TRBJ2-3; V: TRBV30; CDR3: CAWMTGVADTQYF; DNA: TGTGCCTGGATGACAGGGGTAGCAGATACGCAGTATTTT
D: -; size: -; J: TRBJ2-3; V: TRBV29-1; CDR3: CSPRWDNTQYF; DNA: TGCAGCCCGCGGTGGGACAATACGCAGTATTTT
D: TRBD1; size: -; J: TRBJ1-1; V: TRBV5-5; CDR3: CASSFDRDTEAFF; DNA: TGTGCCAGCAGCTTTGACAGGGACACTGAAGCTTTCTTT
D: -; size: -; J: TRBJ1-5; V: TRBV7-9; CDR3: CASSLGGAVVQPQHF; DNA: TGTGCCAGCAGCTTAGGTGGGGCGGTTGTTCAGCCCCAGCATTTT
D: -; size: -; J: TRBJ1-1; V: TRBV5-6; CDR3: CASSSGGTEAFF; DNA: TGTGCCAGCAGCTCAGGAGGCACTGAAGCTTTCTTT
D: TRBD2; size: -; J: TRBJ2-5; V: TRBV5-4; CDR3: CASQMGLASKETQYF; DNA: TGTGCCAGCCAAATGGGACTAGCGAGCAAAGAGACCCAGTACTTC
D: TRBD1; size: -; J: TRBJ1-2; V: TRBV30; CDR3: CAWSGDRDPYGYTF; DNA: TGTGCCTGGAGTGGGGACAGGGATCCCTATGGCTACACCTTC
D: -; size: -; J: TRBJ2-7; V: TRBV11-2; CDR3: CASSLGQAHEQYF; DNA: TGTGCCAGCAGCTTAGGTCAGGCCCACGAGCAGTACTTC
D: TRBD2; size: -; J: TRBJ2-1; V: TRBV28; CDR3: CASSLSRTSGSNEQFF; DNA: TGTGCCAGCAGTTTATCTCGGACTAGCGGGAGTAATGAGCAGTTCTTC
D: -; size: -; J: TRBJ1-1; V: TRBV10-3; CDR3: CAINEVRNTEAFF; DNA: TGTGCCATCAACGAGGTACGGAACACTGAAGCTTTCTTT
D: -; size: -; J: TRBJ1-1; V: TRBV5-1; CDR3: CASSGPVQTGLGEAFF; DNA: TGCGCCAGCAGCGGGCCGGTACAAACAGGCCTAGGGGAAGCTTTCTTT
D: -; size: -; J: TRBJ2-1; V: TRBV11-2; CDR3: CASSLDGGVGSGEQFF; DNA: TGTGCCAGCAGCTTAGACGGCGGGGTGGGCTCAGGTGAGCAGTTCTTC
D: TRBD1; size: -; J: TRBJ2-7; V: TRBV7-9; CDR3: CASTGTGYNEQYF; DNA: TGTGCCAGCACCGGGACAGGGTACAACGAGCAGTACTTC
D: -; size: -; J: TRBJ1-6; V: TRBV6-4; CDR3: CASRQGNSYNSPLHF; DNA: TGTGCCAGCAGGCAGGGGAACTCCTATAATTCACCCCTCCACTTT
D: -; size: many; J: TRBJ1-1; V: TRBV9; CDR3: CASSLGTNTEAFF; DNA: TGTGCCAGCAGCCTCGGGACTAACACTGAAGCTTTCTTT
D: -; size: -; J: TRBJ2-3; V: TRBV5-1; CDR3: CASSSGRADLTDTQYF; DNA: TGCGCCAGCAGCTCGGGTAGAGCGGACCTCACAGATACGCAGTATTTT
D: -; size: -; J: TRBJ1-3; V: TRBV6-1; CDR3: CASRGGPSVGNTIYF; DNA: TGTGCCAGCAGGGGGGGGCCATCCGTTGGAAACACCATATATTTT
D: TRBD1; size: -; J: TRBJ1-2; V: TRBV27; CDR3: CASSLARTGSTGYTF; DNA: TGTGCCAGCAGTTTAGCTCGGACAGGGTCGACTGGCTACACCTTC
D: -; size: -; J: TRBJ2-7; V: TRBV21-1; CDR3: CASSKSGASYEQYF; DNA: TGTGCCAGCAGCAAAAGCGGGGCAAGCTACGAGCAGTACTTC
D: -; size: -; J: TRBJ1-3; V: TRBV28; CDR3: CASSLGETGNTIYF; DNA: TGTGCCAGCAGTTTAGGGGAGACTGGAAACACCATATATTTT
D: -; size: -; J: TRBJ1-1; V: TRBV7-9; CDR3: CASLSSRSTEAFF; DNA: TGTGCCAGCCTAAGCTCGAGGAGCACTGAAGCTTTCTTT
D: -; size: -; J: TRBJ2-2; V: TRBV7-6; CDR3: CASSSRGSESTGELFF; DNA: TGTGCCAGCAGTTCCCGTGGTAGCGAGAGCACCGGGGAGCTGTTTTTT
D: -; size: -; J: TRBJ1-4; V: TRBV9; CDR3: CASSPSGGGNEKLFF; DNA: TGTGCCAGCAGCCCTTCCGGGGGGGGAAATGAAAAACTGTTTTTT
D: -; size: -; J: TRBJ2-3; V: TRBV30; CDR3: CAWSGGGRALSTDTQYF; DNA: TGTGCCTGGAGCGGAGGGGGCCGCGCCCTTAGCACAGATACGCAGTATTTT
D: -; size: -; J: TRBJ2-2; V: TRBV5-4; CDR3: CASSLLGAMTGELFF; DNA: TGTGCCAGCAGCTTGTTGGGGGCGATGACCGGGGAGCTGTTTTTT
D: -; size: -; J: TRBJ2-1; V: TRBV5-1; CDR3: CASSLGGQGELFF; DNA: TGCGCCAGCAGCTTGGGAGGCCAGGGTGAGCTGTTCTTC
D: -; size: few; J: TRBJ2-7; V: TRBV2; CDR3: CASSETREGPSYEQYF; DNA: TGTGCCAGCAGTGAGACCAGGGAAGGGCCATCCTACGAGCAGTACTTC
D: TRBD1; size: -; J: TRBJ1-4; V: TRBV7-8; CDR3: CASSTSPGQGFNLLFF; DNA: TGTGCCAGCAGCACCTCACCGGGACAGGGTTTCAATTTGCTGTTTTTT
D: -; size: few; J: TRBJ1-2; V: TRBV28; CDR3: CASGMGGIGYGYTF; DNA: TGTGCCAGCGGCATGGGAGGGATAGGGTATGGCTACACCTTC